What follows are 19 T cell receptor beta chains derived from one specimen sequenced in a study of post-analysis software for immune sequencing data. Study-level results: When patients were compared with controls, about 5 TRBV segments were more frequent, TRBV5-6, TRBV5-1 and TRBV20-1 among them.

cDNA libraries of TCR beta carried unique molecular identifiers. TCRdb re-called the PCR reads through MiXCR, storing one row per CDR3 protein. Of 800,000 to 950,000 distinct CDR3 sequences listed, around 53% are singletons. No cognate antigen is known for these TCRs. The sequenced sample was blood. The receptors come from a girl aged 5-17 years with multiple sclerosis.

The CDR3 nucleotides read TGTGCCAGTAGTACCCTAGGTGATCTAGCCAAAAACATTCAGTACTTC. Encoded protein: CASSTLGDLAKNIQYF. This chain links TRBV19 with TRBJ2-4; no reliable D call. V gave up 4 bases and J gave up 0 bases, with 13 bases separating them. Germline CDR1 LNHDA, CDR2 SQIVND (reference sequence). The CDR3 spans 16 residues. Complete variable domain (other parts from reference TRBV19 and TRBJ2-4): DGGITQSPKYLFRKEGQNVTLSCEQNLNHDAMYWYRQDPGQGLRLIYYSQIVNDFQKGDIAEGYSVSREKKESFPLTVTSAQKNPTAFYLCASSTLGDLAKNIQYFGAGTRLSVL.

V usage is TRBV7-8 and J usage is TRBJ2-1; D is possibly TRBD2 (6 bases). The germline CDR1 and CDR2 sequences are SGHVS and FQNEAQ. This CDR3 contains 14 residues. The V end was cut by 5 bases, the J end by 6 bases, with 14 bases between. CDR3 region: CASSHIGGANEQFF. CDR3 in DNA: TGTGCCAGCAGCCATATTGGCGGGGCCAATGAGCAGTTCTTC.

The CDR3 DNA sequence: TGTGCCATCAGCAAGAGCTACGAGCAGTACTTC. The encoded protein is CAISKSYEQYF. This chain links TRBV10-3 with TRBJ2-5; no firm D call. The assigned J gene may be wrong: the sequence end matches TRBJ2-7 better. The CDR3 runs 11 residues. From germline, CDR1 is ENHRY and CDR2 SYGVKD.

The chain recombines TRBV29-1 with TRBJ2-5; D tentatively fits TRBD1 or TRBD2 (6 bases each). V was trimmed by 3 bases and J by 4 bases, leaving 9 bases between them. The germline V gene encodes CDR1 SQVTM and CDR2 ANQGSEA. The CDR3 is 12 amino acids. CDR3 sequence reads: CSVDPGAETQYF. CDR3 in DNA: TGCAGCGTTGACCCGGGGGCAGAGACCCAGTACTTC.

The chain links TRBV24-1 to TRBJ2-5; 10 bases align to TRBD1. V lost 3 bases and J lost 4; bases outside the gene matches: 7. Per germline, CDR1 KGHDR and CDR2 SFDVKD. This CDR3 is built from 16 residues. The CDR3 is CATSDPGTGEGETQYF. The CDR3, as DNA: TGTGCCACCAGTGATCCGGGGACAGGGGAAGGAGAGACCCAGTACTTC.

The chain joins TRBV6-1 to TRBJ1-5, with 7 bases lining up with TRBD1. CDR1 is MNHNS and CDR2 is SASEGT in the germline V gene. The CDR3 has 16 amino acids. Unmatched junction bases numbered 10, after V lost 8 bases and J lost 0 bases. The CDR3 loop reads CASRLGQTYSNQPQHF. The CDR3 region has the DNA TGTGCCAGCCGCCTGGGACAGACTTATAGCAATCAGCCCCAGCATTTT.

This clonotype was observed a few times. The chain has TRBV7-3 and TRBJ1-6, with 7 bases lining up with TRBD1. The CDR3 length is 14 residues. The junction had 0 bases not matched to a gene; V was cut back by 4 bases and J by 3 bases. CDR1 and CDR2 from the germline V gene are SGHTA and FQGTGA. The CDR3 DNA is TGTGCCAGCAGCTCAGGGGGCTATAATTCACCCCTCCACTTT. Protein product: CASSSGGYNSPLHF.

In DNA, the CDR3 is TGTGCCATCAGGGGACAGGGGGAATACGAGCAGTACTTC. Its protein product is CAIRGQGEYEQYF. The rearrangement uses TRBV10-3 and TRBJ2-5; 11 nucleotides match TRBD1. The end of the DNA aligns better with TRBJ2-7, so the J call may be wrong. CDR3 size: 13 residues. Germline-derived CDR1 and CDR2 are ENHRY and SYGVKD.

This clonotype occurred a few times. This chain links TRBV20-1 with TRBJ2-1; 8 bases line up with TRBD2. The CDR3 is 11 residues long. Losses at the gene ends were 6 bases for V and 10 bases for J; bases not matched to a gene: 5. CDR1 is DFQATT, CDR2 SNEGSKA, per germline (reference sequence). The chain's CDR3 is CSAVAGYEQFF. The DNA of the CDR3 is TGCAGTGCGGTAGCGGGATACGAGCAGTTCTTC.

This CDR3 is CSAEDRTGTSSYNEQYF. CDR3 bases: TGCAGTGCTGAAGACCGCACCGGGACTAGCAGTTACAATGAGCAGTACTTC. This chain connects TRBV20-1 to TRBJ2-5; 9 positions match TRBD2. The ends lost 5 bases at V and 11 bases at J; junction bases unmatched: 24. In germline, CDR1 is DFQATT, CDR2 SNEGSKA (reference sequence). This CDR3 is 17 amino acids long.

This chain connects TRBV12-3 or TRBV12-4 to TRBJ2-5; 8 bases are a match to TRBD1. The CDR3 has 14 residues. V dropped 3 bases and J dropped 5; count of bases not matched to a gene: 5. CDR3 in amino acids: CASSLDRVGETQYF. CDR3 nucleotide sequence: TGTGCCAGCAGTTTGGACAGGGTTGGGGAGACCCAGTACTTC.

This clonotype was seen only a few times. J is TRBJ1-2 and V is TRBV7-2; perhaps TRBD1 as D (6 bases). The CDR3 totals 17 residues. The V gene lost 4 bases and the J gene lost 7 bases, with 25 bases spanning the gap. Germline-derived CDR1 and CDR2 are SGHTA and FQGNSA. The DNA of the CDR3 is TGTGCCAGCAGCTCCTCCCCCGGTAGGGCAGGGGTAGGTGGCTACACCTTC. Encoded protein: CASSSSPGRAGVGGYTF.

The gene calls are TRBV12-3 or TRBV12-4 and TRBJ2-5; 7 nucleotides agree with TRBD1. The trim removed 3 bases at V and 5 bases at J, leaving 9 bases unmatched. This CDR3 is 15 amino acids long. This CDR3 is CASSFLDRAVETQYF. Here the CDR3 DNA reads TGTGCCAGCAGTTTTCTAGACAGGGCGGTTGAGACCCAGTACTTC.

A few counts support this clonotype. V and J are TRBV12-3 or TRBV12-4 and TRBJ1-1; 8 bases align to TRBD1. The ends lost 5 bases at V and 5 bases at J; junction bases unmatched: 4. The CDR3 spans 13 residues. In DNA form, the CDR3 reads TGTGCCAGCAGTCCTGGGACAGGAACTGAAGCTTTCTTT. Translation gives CASSPGTGTEAFF.

This clonotype has just a few counts. V and J are TRBV18 and TRBJ1-2; D not certain. The germline CDR1 and CDR2 sequences are KGHSH and LQKENI. V was trimmed by 0 bases and J by 2 bases, leaving 10 bases between them. The CDR3 has 15 amino acids. The CDR3 spells CASSPPTLQNYGYTF. The CDR3 nucleotides are TGTGCCAGCTCACCACCTACGTTACAGAACTATGGCTACACCTTC.

In its sample, this clonotype was seen a few times. V and J are TRBV7-9 and TRBJ2-5, with D maybe TRBD1 (6 bases). Trimming pared 6 bases from V and 5 bases from J, leaving 13 bases between. Germline V gene data show CDR1 as SEHNR and CDR2 as FQNEAQ (reference sequence). The CDR3 is made up of 13 amino acids. This CDR3 is CASRRTGKETQYF. The CDR3 coding sequence is TGTGCCAGCAGGCGTACAGGGAAGGAGACCCAGTACTTC.

The chain uses TRBV9 and TRBJ2-3, with D tentatively TRBD1 or TRBD2 (6 bases each). The CDR3 covers 16 residues. The V end lost 2 bases, the J end lost 2 bases, and 15 bases lay between the germline ends. Germline V gene sequence: CDR1 SGDLS, CDR2 YYNGEE. The CDR3 nucleotides read TGTGCCAGCAGCGTTCGAACGGGGGACAACACAGATACGCAGTATTTT. Translation: CASSVRTGDNTDTQYF.

This clonotype was detected once. The V call is TRBV14, the J call TRBJ1-4; D gene ambiguous. V was cut by 2 bases and J by 7 bases, with 5 bases left in between. The germline V gene has CDR1 SGHDN and CDR2 FVKESK. This CDR3 region has 12 residues. The CDR3 region is CASSQTSEKLFF. Here the CDR3 DNA reads TGTGCCAGCAGCCAAACCAGTGAAAAACTGTTTTTT. The entire variable domain, with the rest obtained from reference TRBV14 and TRBJ1-4, is as follows: EAGVTQFPSHSVIEKGQTVTLRCDPISGHDNLYWYRRVMGKEIKFLLHFVKESKQDESGMPNNRFLAERTGGTYSTLKVQPAELEDSGVYFCASSQTSEKLFFGSGTQLSVL.

The rearrangement uses TRBV7-2 and TRBJ2-4; D gene ambiguous. Germline loops: CDR1 SGHTA, CDR2 FQGNSA. This CDR3 comprises 13 residues. Trimming stripped 5 bases from V and 4 bases from J, with 9 bases between. CDR3 sequence (DNA): TGTGCCAGCAGCGTAGACTGGAAAAACATTCAGTACTTC. Translation: CASSVDWKNIQYF.